This is a list of T cell receptor beta chains from one sample in a study of blood T cell repertoires in COVID-19. Method: immunoSEQ multiplex PCR; TCRdb's copy keeps in-frame clones and lacks some. The sample has tens of thousands of clones, 80% to 90% seen once. Sequencing used peripheral blood. These receptors all come from a man aged 35 to 55 with acute or convalescent COVID-19. Each CDR3 is given with its conserved first and last residue. Fields, in order: clone size, V gene, D gene, J gene, CDR3 DNA, CDR3 protein. The D gene is left open where the match is weak. Some rows mark clone size as missing; the rest say once, few, many or name a class of expanded clone.

clone size: NA; V gene: TRBV7-8; D gene: TRBD1; J gene: TRBJ1-2; CDR3 DNA: TGTGCCAGCAGCCGAGGCCAACTCCGCGGACAGGGGAACTATGGCTACACCTTC; CDR3 protein: CASSRGQLRGQGNYGYTF
clone size: NA; V gene: TRBV4-3; D gene: TRBD1; J gene: TRBJ1-2; CDR3 DNA: TGCGCCAGCAGCCATGCGGGACAGGGGGCACGCTATGGCTACACCTTC; CDR3 protein: CASSHAGQGARYGYTF
clone size: NA; V gene: TRBV21-1; D gene: NA; J gene: TRBJ1-6; CDR3 DNA: TGTGCCAGCAGCAATCGTAATTCACCCCTCCACTTT; CDR3 protein: CASSNRNSPLHF
clone size: NA; V gene: TRBV6-4; D gene: NA; J gene: TRBJ2-7; CDR3 DNA: TGTGCCAGCAGTGACTCGAAACGGGAGAGTTATTCCTACGAGCAGTACTTC; CDR3 protein: CASSDSKRESYSYEQYF
clone size: NA; V gene: TRBV18; D gene: NA; J gene: TRBJ1-6; CDR3 DNA: TGTGCCAGCTCAGCCCAAGGCAGGGATAACCTTTTTTCACCCCTCCACTTT; CDR3 protein: CASSAQGRDNLFSPLHF
clone size: NA; V gene: TRBV10-3; D gene: NA; J gene: TRBJ1-1; CDR3 DNA: TGTGCCATCAGTGAGGGGGGGTTTAGGTATTGGGCTTTCTTT; CDR3 protein: CAISEGGFRYWAFF
clone size: NA; V gene: TRBV11-2; D gene: NA; J gene: TRBJ1-1; CDR3 DNA: TGTGCCAGCAGCACAGGCACTGAAGCTTTCTTT; CDR3 protein: CASSTGTEAFF
clone size: NA; V gene: TRBV19; D gene: NA; J gene: TRBJ2-3; CDR3 DNA: TGTGCCAGTAGTGCGGAGGACAGTTTTTGGAATACGCAGTATTTT; CDR3 protein: CASSAEDSFWNTQYF
clone size: NA; V gene: TRBV20-1; D gene: TRBD2; J gene: TRBJ2-7; CDR3 DNA: TGCAGTGCTAGTCTCGGACTAGCGGGGGGGCAGTCCGAGCAGTACTTC; CDR3 protein: CSASLGLAGGQSEQYF
clone size: NA; V gene: TRBV6-1; D gene: NA; J gene: TRBJ2-5; CDR3 DNA: TGTGCCAGCAGTGGGGGGAGGAGCGGTTTCACAGAGACCCAGTACTTC; CDR3 protein: CASSGGRSGFTETQYF
clone size: NA; V gene: TRBV30; D gene: TRBD2; J gene: TRBJ2-1; CDR3 DNA: TGTGCCTGGAGTACTAGCGGGGGGTTCTACAATGAGCAGTTCTTC; CDR3 protein: CAWSTSGGFYNEQFF
clone size: NA; V gene: TRBV7-9; D gene: TRBD1; J gene: TRBJ2-7; CDR3 DNA: TGTGCCAGCAGCTTAACACAGGGGGCATCCGAGCAGTACTTC; CDR3 protein: CASSLTQGASEQYF
clone size: NA; V gene: TRBV6-1; D gene: NA; J gene: TRBJ1-1; CDR3 DNA: TGTGCCAGCAGTGAGTACCTCCGGGGGAACGTAAAGAACACTGAAGCTTTCTTT; CDR3 protein: CASSEYLRGNVKNTEAFF
clone size: NA; V gene: TRBV27; D gene: NA; J gene: TRBJ2-2; CDR3 DNA: TGTGCCAGCAGTTTTCTTGGACAAGGGGCCGGGGAGCTGTTTTTT; CDR3 protein: CASSFLGQGAGELFF
clone size: NA; V gene: TRBV20-1; D gene: TRBD2; J gene: TRBJ2-5; CDR3 DNA: TGCAGTGCTAGTACTTGGACAGCGGGGGGGCACGAGACCCAGTACTTC; CDR3 protein: CSASTWTAGGHETQYF
clone size: NA; V gene: TRBV30; D gene: TRBD2; J gene: TRBJ2-5; CDR3 DNA: TGTGCCTGGAGTTATGGAGCGGGGTTGTTGGAGACCCAGTACTTC; CDR3 protein: CAWSYGAGLLETQYF
clone size: NA; V gene: TRBV21-1; D gene: NA; J gene: TRBJ2-5; CDR3 DNA: TGTGCCAGCAGCGCGAGGCCGGGACAGGCAAAAGAGACCCAGTACTTC; CDR3 protein: CASSARPGQAKETQYF
clone size: NA; V gene: TRBV6-5; D gene: TRBD2; J gene: TRBJ2-4; CDR3 DNA: TGTGCCAGCAGTTACGAACCTAGCGGCAAAAACATTCAGTACTTC; CDR3 protein: CASSYEPSGKNIQYF
clone size: NA; V gene: TRBV7-9; D gene: NA; J gene: TRBJ1-5; CDR3 DNA: TGTGCCAGCAGCCTGGGACTTTCACCCAATCAGCCCCAGCATTTT; CDR3 protein: CASSLGLSPNQPQHF
clone size: once; V gene: TRBV6-5; D gene: TRBD2; J gene: TRBJ2-5; CDR3 DNA: TGTGCCAGCAACCCCGGGGGGTCGGAGACCCAGTACTTC; CDR3 protein: CASNPGGSETQYF
clone size: NA; V gene: TRBV10-3; D gene: TRBD2; J gene: TRBJ2-1; CDR3 DNA: TGTGCCATCAGTGCTTCGAGCGGGGGGGTTTACAATGAGCAGTTCTTC; CDR3 protein: CAISASSGGVYNEQFF
clone size: once; V gene: TRBV5-4; D gene: NA; J gene: TRBJ1-1; CDR3 DNA: TGTGCCAGCAGCACCCAGGGGTTAGGTAACACTGAAGCTTTCTTT; CDR3 protein: CASSTQGLGNTEAFF
clone size: NA; V gene: TRBV2; D gene: NA; J gene: TRBJ2-3; CDR3 DNA: TGTGCCAGCAGTGAACTTGATACGCAGTATTTT; CDR3 protein: CASSELDTQYF
clone size: NA; V gene: TRBV7-9; D gene: NA; J gene: TRBJ1-1; CDR3 DNA: TGTGCCAGCAGCCACAAGGCGGGTGGAGACACTGAAGCTTTCTTT; CDR3 protein: CASSHKAGGDTEAFF
clone size: NA; V gene: TRBV7-2; D gene: TRBD1; J gene: TRBJ2-6; CDR3 DNA: TGTGCCAGCAGCTTTGGACAGGGGGCTGGGGCCAACGTCCTGACTTTC; CDR3 protein: CASSFGQGAGANVLTF
clone size: NA; V gene: TRBV4-1; D gene: NA; J gene: TRBJ2-7; CDR3 DNA: TGCGCCAGCGAGGGGGAGAGCTACGAGCAGTACTTC; CDR3 protein: CASEGESYEQYF
clone size: NA; V gene: TRBV6-2/TRBV6-3; D gene: NA; J gene: TRBJ1-1; CDR3 DNA: TGTGCCAGCAGTCCCCCCCGAGCGGGGGGGCGAACGAACACTGAAGCTTTCTTT; CDR3 protein: CASSPPRAGGRTNTEAFF
clone size: NA; V gene: TRBV6-2/TRBV6-3; D gene: TRBD2; J gene: TRBJ2-2; CDR3 DNA: TGTGCCAGCAGTTACTCGGGCGGGGGGGCCGCCGGGGAGCTGTTTTTT; CDR3 protein: CASSYSGGGAAGELFF
clone size: NA; V gene: TRBV28; D gene: NA; J gene: TRBJ2-7; CDR3 DNA: TGTGCCAGCAACAGTTTAGGGGCCTCCCGCGACGAGCAGTACTTC; CDR3 protein: CASNSLGASRDEQYF
clone size: NA; V gene: TRBV6-6; D gene: TRBD1; J gene: TRBJ2-6; CDR3 DNA: TGTGCCACCAAATCGCAGGGGGAAGGGGCCAACGTCCTGACTTTC; CDR3 protein: CATKSQGEGANVLTF
clone size: few; V gene: TRBV6-5; D gene: TRBD1; J gene: TRBJ1-2; CDR3 DNA: TGTGCCAGCAGTTATGTCCGGACAGGGGGAAACTATGGCTACACCTTC; CDR3 protein: CASSYVRTGGNYGYTF
clone size: NA; V gene: TRBV19; D gene: TRBD1; J gene: TRBJ1-2; CDR3 DNA: TGTGCCAGTAGTCGCTCAGGGGGCCGTGGCTATGGCTACACCTTC; CDR3 protein: CASSRSGGRGYGYTF
clone size: few; V gene: TRBV3-1/TRBV3-2; D gene: NA; J gene: TRBJ1-6; CDR3 DNA: TGTGCCAGCAGCCAAGGCCAGGGGTTCCCCTCACCCCTCCACTTT; CDR3 protein: CASSQGQGFPSPLHF
clone size: NA; V gene: TRBV5-1; D gene: TRBD1; J gene: TRBJ2-7; CDR3 DNA: TGCGCCAGCAGCAGGGACAGGGAGCTATACGAGCAGTACTTC; CDR3 protein: CASSRDRELYEQYF
clone size: NA; V gene: TRBV6-1; D gene: NA; J gene: TRBJ1-1; CDR3 DNA: TGTGCCAGCAGTGAAGACCCGGTCAACACTGAAGCTTTCTTT; CDR3 protein: CASSEDPVNTEAFF
clone size: NA; V gene: TRBV30; D gene: TRBD1; J gene: TRBJ2-3; CDR3 DNA: TGTGCCTGGAGCAGGGGACAGGGGACAGATACGCAGTATTTT; CDR3 protein: CAWSRGQGTDTQYF
clone size: few; V gene: TRBV7-8; D gene: NA; J gene: TRBJ2-7; CDR3 DNA: TGTGCCAGCAGCTTAGACGGCGGGGTTTACGAGCAGTACTTC; CDR3 protein: CASSLDGGVYEQYF
clone size: NA; V gene: TRBV18; D gene: NA; J gene: TRBJ1-1; CDR3 DNA: TGTGCCAGCGCCCAGGGGCTAAACACTGAAGCTTTCTTT; CDR3 protein: CASAQGLNTEAFF
clone size: NA; V gene: TRBV7-9; D gene: NA; J gene: TRBJ1-3; CDR3 DNA: TGTGCCAGCAGCCCTAGCTTTGGAAACACCATATATTTT; CDR3 protein: CASSPSFGNTIYF
clone size: NA; V gene: TRBV11-2; D gene: TRBD1; J gene: TRBJ1-1; CDR3 DNA: TGTGCCAGCAGCCCCCGGGACAGTGAAGCTTTCTTT; CDR3 protein: CASSPRDSEAFF
clone size: NA; V gene: TRBV3-1/TRBV3-2; D gene: NA; J gene: TRBJ1-4; CDR3 DNA: TGTGCCAGCAGCCCCCCCGGGTTTAATGAAAAACTGTTTTTT; CDR3 protein: CASSPPGFNEKLFF
clone size: NA; V gene: TRBV18; D gene: NA; J gene: TRBJ2-2; CDR3 DNA: TGTGCCAGCTCTCTCACTCTCCCGAACACCGGGGAGCTGTTTTTT; CDR3 protein: CASSLTLPNTGELFF
clone size: NA; V gene: TRBV12-3/TRBV12-4; D gene: NA; J gene: TRBJ1-2; CDR3 DNA: TGTGCCAGCAGTTTAGCGCGGGGGGGTTGCACCTTC; CDR3 protein: CASSLARGGCTF
clone size: NA; V gene: TRBV5-1; D gene: NA; J gene: TRBJ2-2; CDR3 DNA: TGCGCCAGCAGCCAGGACTCGTATATCGGGGAGCTGTTTTTT; CDR3 protein: CASSQDSYIGELFF